These 17 T cell receptor beta chains share one sample of origin, sequenced in a study of shared clonotypes between healthy human individuals. Clones were read by immunoSEQ multiplex PCR, and TCRdb kept only the in-frame ones, dropping some. The sample has approximately 600,000 clones; approximately 95% are singletons. Naive CD8 cells were CD45RO-negative, positively selected for CCR7, excluding terminally differentiated effector memory CD45RA+ cells. The sequenced sample consisted of naive CD8+ T cells sorted from blood. The receptors were sampled from a woman aged 25 to 39 in good health.

This rearrangement joins TRBV11-1 to TRBJ1-2; possibly TRBD1 for D (5 bases). V dropped 5 bases and J dropped 7 bases, with 14 bases sitting between them. The length of the CDR3 is 13 residues. Germline CDR1 and CDR2: SGHAT and FQDESV (reference sequence). In nucleotides, the CDR3 is TGTGCCAGCAGCGTCGCGAGGGGACGTGGCTACACCTTC. This gives the protein CASSVARGRGYTF.

The V call is TRBV5-4, the J call TRBJ2-1; perhaps D is TRBD1 or TRBD2 (5 bases each). The CDR3 runs to 14 residues. Germline-derived CDR1 and CDR2 are SGHNT and YYREEE (reference sequence). Trimming left V 0 bases short and J 4 bases short, with 8 bases between. The DNA for the CDR3 is TGTGCCAGCAGCTTGGAGGGACGGTACAATGAGCAGTTCTTC. Amino acids: CASSLEGRYNEQFF.

The J gene is TRBJ2-7, the V gene TRBV25-1; D ambiguous. The germline gives CDR1 MGHDK, CDR2 SYGVNS. This CDR3 is built from 11 residues. V was pared by 4 bases and J by 3 bases, with 4 bases between. The CDR3 sequence is CASSVNYEQYF. Here the CDR3 DNA reads TGTGCCAGCAGTGTCAACTACGAGCAGTACTTC.

The chain employs TRBV2 and TRBJ2-7; D unclear. Germline CDR1 is SNHLY and CDR2 is FYNNEI. CDR3 length: 13 residues. The V end lost 6 bases, the J end lost 6 bases, and 15 bases lay between the germline ends. CDR3 sequence: CASSGTSVVEQYF. CDR3 sequence (DNA): TGTGCCAGCAGCGGTACGAGCGTGGTCGAGCAGTACTTC.

This chain connects TRBV6-6 to TRBJ2-2; D perhaps matches TRBD1 (6 bases). Per germline, CDR1 MNHNY and CDR2 SVGAGI (reference sequence). The CDR3 is 15 amino acids. Trimming took off 6 bases at V and 0 bases at J, with 11 bases between the two ends. As DNA, the CDR3 is TGTGCCAGCAGGGGGGCAGCGTCGAACACCGGGGAGCTGTTTTTT. It specifies CASRGAASNTGELFF.

The chain carries TRBV10-1 and TRBJ2-5, with 7 nucleotides matching TRBD1. The J call is in doubt because the DNA end fits TRBJ2-7 better. This CDR3 is 14 amino acids long. CDR1 and CDR2 (germline): WNHNN, SYGVQD (reference sequence). The CDR3 DNA reads as TGCGCCAGCAGTCGAGACAGGGCATCGGGCGAGCAGTACTTC. It codes for CASSRDRASGEQYF.

The genes are TRBV27 and TRBJ2-3; D possibly corresponds to TRBD2 (5 bases). Trimming pared 8 bases from V and 3 bases from J, leaving 15 bases between. The CDR3 extends over 14 amino acids. CDR1 is MNHEY, CDR2 SMNVEV, per germline (reference sequence). Here the CDR3 reads CASQRDLGTDTQYF. CDR3 coding DNA: TGTGCCAGCCAGAGGGATTTAGGGACAGATACGCAGTATTTT.

The chain recombines TRBV10-3 with TRBJ1-4; tentative D call: TRBD1 (6 bases). In germline, CDR1 is ENHRY, CDR2 SYGVKD. The CDR3 covers 16 residues. V lost 11 bases and J lost 0, with 19 bases in between. CDR3 residues: CASRDTETATNEKLFF. The CDR3, as DNA: TGTGCCTCGCGGGACACGGAGACTGCAACTAATGAAAAACTGTTTTTT.

J is TRBJ2-3 and V is TRBV5-5; D unclear. In germline, CDR1 is SGHKS, CDR2 YYEKEE (reference sequence). Deletions cut 6 bases from V and 0 bases from J, with 20 bases between. This CDR3 is 17 amino acids long. The CDR3 DNA follows: TGTGCCAGCATTGGGTACCAATGGACCAGAAGCACAGATACGCAGTATTTT. This encodes CASIGYQWTRSTDTQYF.

V and J are TRBV2 and TRBJ2-1; TRBD2 agrees at 14 bases. The CDR3 runs to 14 residues. Looked up from germline, CDR1 is SNHLY and CDR2 is FYNNEI. V lost 7 bases, J lost 6 bases, and 2 bases stayed unmatched. CDR3 protein: CASMGLAGANEQFF. The CDR3 region has the DNA TGTGCCAGCATGGGACTAGCGGGGGCCAATGAGCAGTTCTTC.

V and J are TRBV1 and TRBJ2-7; the table's D call TRBD2 went unverified against the DNA. TRBV1 is classified as a pseudogene. There are 13 residues in the CDR3. CDR3 amino acids: CTVLSGSSYEQYF. In nucleotides, the CDR3 is TGCACAGTTCTTAGCGGCTCTTCCTACGAGCAGTACTTC.

Notes on this clone: Distinct nucleotide sequences in the sample also encode this CDR3. This sequence joins TRBV20-1 and TRBJ1-1; D is undetermined. CDR1 is DFQATT, CDR2 SNEGSKA, per germline (reference sequence). Trimming shortened V by 5 bases and J by 0 bases, and 4 bases separated the two germline ends. The length of the CDR3 is 11 residues. In DNA form, the CDR3 reads TGCAGTGCTCGATTGAACACTGAAGCTTTCTTT. Amino acid sequence: CSARLNTEAFF.

This chain links TRBV6-5 with TRBJ1-4; 9 bases match TRBD1. Germline V CDR1 and CDR2: MNHEY, SVGAGI. J was trimmed by 8 bases and V by 4 bases; bases with no gene match: 5. The CDR3 extends over 14 amino acids. The CDR3: CASSFTGTGEKLFF. The CDR3 coding sequence is TGTGCCAGCAGTTTCACCGGGACAGGGGAAAAACTGTTTTTT.

The chain carries TRBV6-1 and TRBJ2-2, with 7 bases fitting TRBD1. CDR3 length: 12 amino acids. V was pared by 10 bases and J by 9 bases, with 8 bases of the junction left unmatched. Germline V gives CDR1 MNHNS, CDR2 SASEGT. The CDR3 protein is CATAYRGRELFF. The DNA for the CDR3 is TGTGCCACTGCGTACAGGGGCCGGGAGCTGTTTTTT.

This chain links TRBV7-8 with TRBJ2-1; 8 bases align to TRBD1. CDR1 is SGHVS, CDR2 FQNEAQ, per germline. The CDR3 has 17 amino acids. The junction had 13 bases not matched to a gene; V was cut back by 0 bases and J by 9 bases. CDR3 residues: CASSLAQQDRVLGEQFF. The CDR3 nucleotides read TGTGCCAGCAGCTTAGCCCAACAGGACAGGGTCCTGGGTGAGCAGTTCTTC.

The chain is built from TRBV5-6 and TRBJ2-7; the match to TRBD2 covers 15 bases. J was trimmed by 3 bases and V by 3 bases; bases with no gene match: 4. The germline V gene has CDR1 SGHDT and CDR2 YYEEEE. The CDR3 runs to 16 residues. DNA for the CDR3: TGTGCCAGCAGCTGGGGGACTAGCGGGAGGTTCTACGAGCAGTACTTC. Translated, it gives CASSWGTSGRFYEQYF.

J is TRBJ2-2 and V is TRBV23-1; 8 bases fit TRBD1. TRBV23-1 falls under the ORF class, with uncertain function. Unmatched junction bases numbered 10, after V lost 8 bases and J lost 5 bases. The length of the CDR3 is 15 residues. DNA for the CDR3: TGCGCCAGCGTGAGCCAGGGGGCTCGGACCGGGGAGCTGTTTTTT. Translating it yields CASVSQGARTGELFF.